The 22 T cell receptor beta chains in this list originate from one sample, sequenced in a study of metastatic and nonmetastatic thyroid tumors. Patients underwent thyroid surgery, and none had received any treatment before it. Via MiXCR, TCRdb re-called the PCR reads. The sample yields 30,000 to 35,000 clones, over 15% seen once. The sample consisted of blood. The receptors originated from a female donor with papillary thyroid cancer or a benign thyroid nodule (not recorded which). Some clones in this sample may be carry-over from other donors' samples.

The sample holds a few counts of this clone. The chain combines TRBV9 with TRBJ2-2; TRBD1 matches 9 bases. The germline V gene encodes CDR1 SGDLS and CDR2 YYNGEE. This CDR3 contains 17 residues. The J segment lost 4 bases and the V segment lost 2 bases, leaving 9 bases of the junction unmatched. This chain's CDR3 is CASSVAGTGLITGELFF. CDR3 nucleotide sequence: TGTGCCAGCAGCGTTGCCGGGACAGGGTTAATCACCGGGGAGCTGTTTTTT.

This clone was observed a handful of times. The chain links TRBV5-6 to TRBJ1-5; no firm D call. Germline lookup yields CDR1 SGHDT and CDR2 YYEEEE. This CDR3 is 12 amino acids long. The ends were cut back, 3 bases at V and 3 bases at J, with 4 bases in the middle. The CDR3, as DNA: TGTGCCAGCAGCTCGTACAATCAGCCCCAGCATTTT. It yields the protein CASSSYNQPQHF. Supplemented by reference TRBV5-6 and TRBJ1-5, the full variable domain reads DAGVTQSPTHLIKTRGQQVTLRCSPKSGHDTVSWYQQALGQGPQFIFQYYEEEERQRGNFPDRFSGHQFPNYSSELNVNALLLGDSALYLCASSSYNQPQHFGDGTRLSIL.

The V gene is TRBV6-4, the J gene TRBJ2-3; 9 positions agree with TRBD2. Germline trimming cut 3 bases from V and 6 bases from J; bases unmatched to any gene: 10. Germline CDR1 MRHNA, CDR2 SNTAGT. The CDR3 has 16 residues. The CDR3, as DNA: TGTGCCAGCAGTGAGACAGCGGGGGGAGGTTACGATACGCAGTATTTT. Amino acids: CASSETAGGGYDTQYF.

The rearrangement joins TRBV6-1 to TRBJ1-2, with D possibly TRBD1 on 6 matching bases. CDR1 is MNHNS and CDR2 is SASEGT in the germline V gene. Trimming took off 10 bases at V and 10 bases at J, with 28 bases between the two ends. The CDR3 is 15 amino acids. The CDR3 sequence is CATAGTQDPLYFYTF. In nucleotides, the CDR3 is TGTGCCACTGCCGGGACACAAGACCCTCTCTATTTCTACACCTTC.

At least ten counts were recorded for this clone. CDR3 amino acids: CASSLGVGQGLSEQYF. CDR3 DNA sequence: TGTGCCAGCAGCTTGGGTGTGGGACAAGGGCTCAGCGAGCAGTACTTC. The gene calls are TRBV7-2 and TRBJ2-7; possibly TRBD1 for D (6 bases). The CDR3 runs 16 residues. Germline CDR1 SGHTA, CDR2 FQGNSA. Trimming took off 3 bases at V and 6 bases at J, with 21 bases between the two ends. Supplemented by reference TRBV7-2 and TRBJ2-7, the full variable domain reads GAGVSQSPSNKVTEKGKDVELRCDPISGHTALYWYRQSLGQGLEFLIYFQGNSAPDKSGLPSDRFSAERTGGSVSTLTIQRTQQEDSAVYLCASSLGVGQGLSEQYFGPGTRLTVT.

This clone is judged hyperexpanded. This chain uses TRBV5-1 with TRBJ2-7, with TRBD2 matching over 8 bases. The CDR3 runs 13 residues. J was trimmed by 5 bases and V by 0 bases; bases with no gene match: 1. Per the germline V gene, CDR1 is SGHRS and CDR2 is YFSETQ. The CDR3 region is CASSLGTSNEQYF. In DNA form, the CDR3 reads TGCGCCAGCAGCTTGGGGACTAGCAACGAGCAGTACTTC.

This clone was recorded many times. V usage is TRBV11-3 and J usage is TRBJ1-5; D is undetermined. The germline V gene has CDR1 SGHNT and CDR2 YENEEA. There are 13 residues in the CDR3. The germline V and J ends were trimmed by 2 bases and 7 bases, with 9 bases remaining between them. The CDR3 DNA follows: TGTGCCAGCAGCTTAAGTTATGGGCAGCCCCAGCATTTT. Translating it yields CASSLSYGQPQHF.

This clone is termed medium-sized. J is TRBJ1-1 and V is TRBV7-9; tentative D call: TRBD1 (5 bases). The germline V and J ends were trimmed by 4 bases and 2 bases, with 5 bases remaining between them. This CDR3 has 12 residues. In germline, CDR1 is SEHNR, CDR2 FQNEAQ (reference sequence). CDR3 in amino acids: CASSWDNTEAFF. DNA for the CDR3: TGTGCCAGCAGCTGGGACAACACTGAAGCTTTCTTT.

This clone has just one count. The V call is TRBV11-2, the J call TRBJ2-7; TRBD2 might be the D (5 bases). CDR1 is SGHAT, CDR2 FQNNGV, per germline. The CDR3 length is 15 residues. V was shortened by 4 bases and J by 4 bases, with 17 bases between the two germline ends. The CDR3 nucleotides read TGTGCCAGCAGCTCCCAAACGGGATCTCTATACGAGCAGTACTTC. Translated: CASSSQTGSLYEQYF.

The sample holds many counts of this clone. The V and J genes are TRBV15 and TRBJ1-5; D is unresolved. Trimming left V 1 base short and J 4 bases short, with 11 bases between. In germline, CDR1 is LNHNV, CDR2 YYDKDF (reference sequence). The CDR3 spans 15 residues. The CDR3 here is CATSRGRGGNQPQHF. The CDR3 DNA is TGTGCCACCAGCAGAGGACGGGGTGGTAATCAGCCCCAGCATTTT.

This clone was counted between two and nine times. V gene TRBV12-3 or TRBV12-4 combines with J gene TRBJ2-2, with D unresolved. V was shortened by 5 bases and J by 7 bases, with 17 bases between the two germline ends. This CDR3 is 15 amino acids long. CDR3 region: CASSLLGSESGELFF. CDR3 in DNA: TGTGCCAGCAGTCTTCTGGGTAGTGAGAGCGGGGAGCTGTTTTTT.

This clone was observed at least ten times. The rearrangement joins TRBV6-1 to TRBJ1-1; D is unresolved. V lost 5 bases to trimming and J lost 1 base, with 14 bases between them. There are 15 residues in the CDR3. Germline V gives CDR1 MNHNS, CDR2 SASEGT. CDR3 nucleotide sequence: TGTGCCAGCAGTTTGAGCTGGGGAAGGAACACTGAAGCTTTCTTT. It translates to CASSLSWGRNTEAFF.

This clone was seen repeatedly, ten times or more. The rearrangement joins TRBV18 to TRBJ2-7; D is undetermined. V gave up 3 bases and J gave up 1 base, with 7 bases separating them. Germline V gives CDR1 KGHSH, CDR2 LQKENI. The CDR3 runs 13 residues. This CDR3 is CASSPKGSYEQYF. The DNA of the CDR3 is TGTGCCAGCTCACCTAAAGGGTCCTACGAGCAGTACTTC. Full variable domain (rest looked up from reference TRBV18 and TRBJ2-7): NAGVMQNPRHLVRRRGQEARLRCSPMKGHSHVYWYRQLPEEGLKFMVYLQKENIIDESGMPKERFSAEFPKEGPSILRIQQVVRGDSAAYFCASSPKGSYEQYFGPGTRLTVT.

The table lists this clone with many counts. This chain links TRBV15 with TRBJ1-5, with D uncertain. The ends were cut back, 1 base at V and 0 bases at J, with 7 bases in the middle. Germline V gives CDR1 LNHNV, CDR2 YYDKDF (reference sequence). The CDR3 runs 15 residues. The chain's CDR3 is CATSRGSISNQPQHF. The CDR3 coding sequence is TGTGCCACCAGCAGAGGTAGCATTAGCAATCAGCCCCAGCATTTT.

This clone was seen many times. The chain employs TRBV11-2 and TRBJ2-3, with D uncertain. The CDR3 extends over 13 amino acids. Germline V gene data show CDR1 as SGHAT and CDR2 as FQNNGV. Trimming pared 0 bases from V and 3 bases from J, leaving 4 bases between. This chain's CDR3 is CASSLELTDTQYF. As DNA, the CDR3 is TGTGCCAGCAGCTTAGAGTTAACAGATACGCAGTATTTT.

This clone was counted ten times or more. Being one base from a much bigger clone, this may be a read error. Other DNA sequences within the sample encode an identical CDR3. V usage is TRBV11-2 and J usage is TRBJ2-4, with TRBD2 matching over 13 bases. The CDR3 totals 15 residues. The germline CDR1 and CDR2 sequences are SGHAT and FQNNGV. DNA of the CDR3: TGTGCCAGCAGACCGACTAGCGGGAGGAAAAACATCCAGTACTTC. Amino acid sequence: CASRPTSGRKNIQYF.

The rearrangement joins TRBV24-1 to TRBJ2-5; 10 bases are shared with TRBD2. Germline V CDR1 and CDR2: KGHDR, SFDVKD. With V trimmed by 7 bases and J by 5 bases, 3 bases remained unmatched. The length of the CDR3 is 13 residues. CDR3 DNA sequence: TGTGCCACCAGACAAGCGGGGGGGGAGACCCAGTACTTC. Its protein is CATRQAGGETQYF.

This clone showed up many times. This sequence joins TRBV5-1 and TRBJ2-6; D is ambiguous. The V end lost 4 bases, the J end lost 0 bases, and 11 bases lay between the germline ends. The length of the CDR3 is 16 residues. The germline gives CDR1 SGHRS, CDR2 YFSETQ. Here the CDR3 DNA reads TGCGCCAGCAGCCAATTTCAGGACTCTGGGGCCAACGTCCTGACTTTC. Translation: CASSQFQDSGANVLTF.

This clone showed up many times. The J gene is TRBJ1-1, the V gene TRBV10-3; 8 nucleotides line up with TRBD1. The germline V gene encodes CDR1 ENHRY and CDR2 SYGVKD. This CDR3 spans 14 amino acids. The J segment lost 1 base and the V segment lost 6 bases, leaving 4 bases of the junction unmatched. CDR3 sequence reads: CAISATGGNTEAFF. CDR3 coding DNA: TGTGCCATCAGCGCTACAGGGGGGAACACTGAAGCTTTCTTT.

The table lists this clone with a few counts. The genes are TRBV6-2 or TRBV6-3 and TRBJ1-2, with a tentative D call TRBD1 (6 bases). V lost 6 bases and J lost 10, with 18 bases in between. The CDR3 runs 13 residues. Germline CDR1 reads MNHEY; CDR2 reads SVGEGT. CDR3: CASRQPHGGSYTF. In DNA, the CDR3 is TGTGCCAGCAGACAACCTCACGGGGGCTCCTACACCTTC.

Many counts were recorded for this clone. The J gene is TRBJ2-2, the V gene TRBV20-1; 8 positions match TRBD2. This CDR3 spans 14 amino acids. J gave up 6 bases and V 4 bases, and 7 bases lay outside the gene matches. Looked up from germline, CDR1 is DFQATT and CDR2 is SNEGSKA (reference sequence). The chain's CDR3 is CSAISGGDAGELFF. CDR3 nucleotide sequence: TGCAGTGCTATCAGCGGGGGCGATGCCGGGGAGCTGTTTTTT.

This clone came up many times. The same CDR3 is also encoded by other DNA sequences in this sample. The genes are TRBV12-3 or TRBV12-4 and TRBJ1-1; 7 bases map to TRBD1. The trim removed 7 bases at V and 3 bases at J, leaving 8 bases unmatched. The CDR3 extends over 14 amino acids. The CDR3 bases are TGTGCCAGCACCTGGACAGGAGGGTACACTGAAGCTTTCTTT. This codes for CASTWTGGYTEAFF.